The rows below give T cell receptor beta chains drawn from one sample of a study of blood T cell repertoires in COVID-19. Sequencing was performed with immunoSEQ multiplex PCR; in TCRdb, only in-frame clones are kept and a portion is missing. In the table there are a few hundred thousand clones, 75% to 90% of which are singletons. The sequenced sample consisted of PBMCs or T cells enriched from blood (not recorded which). Source of these receptors: a man aged 18-30 years who had recovered from COVID-19. The CDR3 runs from the conserved cysteine through the conserved F or W. The D gene is left open where the match is weak.

v_call: TRBV4-1
d_call: TRBD2
j_call: TRBJ2-1
cdr3_aa: CASSPGTRYEQFF
cdr3_nt: TGCGCCAGCAGCCCGGGGACTAGGTATGAGCAGTTCTTC

v_call: TRBV9
d_call: -
j_call: TRBJ2-1
cdr3_aa: CASSVSGDNEQFF
cdr3_nt: TGTGCCAGCAGCGTATCGGGAGACAATGAGCAGTTCTTC

v_call: TRBV6-2/TRBV6-3
d_call: -
j_call: TRBJ1-1
cdr3_aa: CASSYRGLLNTEAFF
cdr3_nt: TGTGCCAGCAGTTACCGCGGACTGCTGAACACTGAAGCTTTCTTT

v_call: TRBV27
d_call: TRBD1
j_call: TRBJ2-7
cdr3_aa: CASSPDRGLGLGEQYF
cdr3_nt: TGTGCCAGCAGTCCCGACAGGGGGCTTGGGTTGGGCGAGCAGTACTTC

v_call: TRBV10-3
d_call: -
j_call: TRBJ1-4
cdr3_aa: CAISESAGIGEKLFF
cdr3_nt: TGTGCCATCAGTGAGTCGGCGGGGATCGGGGAAAAACTGTTTTTT

v_call: TRBV15
d_call: -
j_call: TRBJ1-4
cdr3_aa: CATSAEKGKLFF
cdr3_nt: TGTGCCACCAGCGCCGAAAAGGGGAAACTGTTTTTT

v_call: TRBV18
d_call: TRBD1
j_call: TRBJ1-1
cdr3_aa: CASSPREQGTEAFF
cdr3_nt: TGTGCCAGCTCACCACGTGAACAGGGGACTGAAGCTTTCTTT

v_call: TRBV7-3
d_call: TRBD2
j_call: TRBJ2-1
cdr3_aa: CASSQVLASYNEQFF
cdr3_nt: TGTGCCAGCAGCCAAGTACTAGCGAGTTACAATGAGCAGTTCTTC

v_call: TRBV21-1
d_call: -
j_call: TRBJ2-3
cdr3_aa: CASSKARVAGPSTDTQYF
cdr3_nt: TGTGCCAGCAGCAAAGCGCGAGTAGCGGGTCCCTCCACAGATACGCAGTATTTT

v_call: TRBV5-1
d_call: TRBD1
j_call: TRBJ1-1
cdr3_aa: CASSPNSGTSHRGTEAFF
cdr3_nt: TGCGCCAGCAGCCCGAATTCCGGAACCAGTCACAGGGGCACTGAAGCTTTCTTT

v_call: TRBV27
d_call: TRBD1
j_call: TRBJ2-1
cdr3_aa: CASTTGTGSAEQFF
cdr3_nt: TGTGCCAGTACCACCGGGACAGGGTCCGCTGAGCAGTTCTTC

v_call: TRBV7-2
d_call: TRBD2
j_call: TRBJ2-1
cdr3_aa: CASSLQTSGGGSYNEQFF
cdr3_nt: TGTGCCAGCAGCTTACAGACTAGCGGGGGAGGGTCGTACAATGAGCAGTTCTTC

v_call: TRBV5-1
d_call: -
j_call: TRBJ2-3
cdr3_aa: CASSFPEATQYF
cdr3_nt: TGCGCCAGCAGCTTTCCAGAGGCGACGCAGTATTTT

v_call: TRBV12-5
d_call: TRBD1
j_call: TRBJ1-3
cdr3_aa: CASGQGSDPGNTIYF
cdr3_nt: TGTGCTAGTGGACAGGGGTCCGACCCTGGAAACACCATATATTTT

v_call: TRBV14
d_call: -
j_call: TRBJ1-2
cdr3_aa: CASSQAGTYGYTF
cdr3_nt: TGTGCCAGCAGCCAGGCGGGCACCTATGGCTACACCTTC

v_call: TRBV9
d_call: TRBD1
j_call: TRBJ1-4
cdr3_aa: CASSPMTGGEKLFF
cdr3_nt: TGTGCCAGCAGCCCTATGACAGGGGGTGAAAAACTGTTTTTT

v_call: TRBV21-1
d_call: -
j_call: TRBJ1-5
cdr3_aa: CASSIGTGTLGEGNQPQHF
cdr3_nt: TGTGCCAGCAGCATCGGAACCGGGACTCTGGGCGAGGGCAATCAGCCCCAGCATTTT

v_call: TRBV19
d_call: -
j_call: TRBJ2-2
cdr3_aa: CASSIRPRGPGELFF
cdr3_nt: TGTGCCAGTAGTATTAGGCCCCGAGGTCCCGGGGAGCTGTTTTTT